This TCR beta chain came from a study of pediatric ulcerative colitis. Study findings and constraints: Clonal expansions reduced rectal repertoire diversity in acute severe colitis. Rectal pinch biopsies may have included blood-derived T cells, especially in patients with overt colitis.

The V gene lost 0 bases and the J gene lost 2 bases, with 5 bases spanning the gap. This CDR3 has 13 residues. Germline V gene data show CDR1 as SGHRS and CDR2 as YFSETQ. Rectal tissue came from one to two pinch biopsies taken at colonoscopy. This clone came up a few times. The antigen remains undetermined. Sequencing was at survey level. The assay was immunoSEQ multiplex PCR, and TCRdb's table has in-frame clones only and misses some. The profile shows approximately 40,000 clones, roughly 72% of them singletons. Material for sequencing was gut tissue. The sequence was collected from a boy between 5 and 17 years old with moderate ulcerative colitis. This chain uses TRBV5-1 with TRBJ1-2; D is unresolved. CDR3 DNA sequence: TGCGCCAGCAGCTTGGGGGCGAACTATGGCTACACCTTC. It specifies CASSLGANYGYTF.